Shown below are 20 T cell receptor beta chains from a single sample sequenced in a study of cytomegalovirus exposure and HLA in healthy donors. Primers: 60 Vbeta forward and 13 Jbeta reverse. Only in-frame clones appear in the TCRdb table, and some are missing; sequencing was by immunoSEQ multiplex PCR. The table has more than 80,000 clones, more than 60% seen once. Sequencing used PBMCs. The receptor set was obtained from a man aged 60-69 years in good health and CMV-seronegative.

The rearrangement links TRBV27 to TRBJ2-2; perhaps TRBD2 as D (5 bases). The germline V and J ends were trimmed by 4 bases and 6 bases, with 9 bases remaining between them. The germline gives CDR1 MNHEY, CDR2 SMNVEV (reference sequence). The CDR3 loop spans 13 amino acids. Here the CDR3 reads CASSSLGAGELFF. In DNA, the CDR3 is TGTGCCAGCAGTTCTCTCGGGGCCGGGGAGCTGTTTTTT.

The rearrangement links TRBV7-7 to TRBJ2-7, with 8 bases matching TRBD1. Trimming removed 5 bases from V and 3 bases from J; junction bases left unmatched: 9. This CDR3 region has 15 residues. Germline values: CDR1 SSHAT, CDR2 FNYEAQ (reference sequence). In nucleotides, the CDR3 is TGTGCCAGCAGCCGCGGACAGGGAGAGTACTACGAGCAGTACTTC. Translating gives CASSRGQGEYYEQYF.

This chain's CDR3 is CASSSSWASGGASYNEQFF. The CDR3 nucleotides are TGTGCCAGCAGTTCCTCCTGGGCTAGCGGGGGTGCCTCCTACAATGAGCAGTTCTTC. V usage is TRBV28 and J usage is TRBJ2-1; 10 bases match TRBD2. This CDR3 spans 19 amino acids. V lost 4 bases to trimming and J lost 0 bases; unmatched junction nucleotides: 12. In germline, CDR1 is MDHEN, CDR2 SYDVKM.

This chain connects TRBV11-1 to TRBJ2-7; a weak D match, TRBD1 (5 bases). Germline V gene sequence: CDR1 SGHAT, CDR2 FQDESV (reference sequence). V gave up 1 base and J gave up 2 bases, with 12 bases separating them. CDR3 length equals 15 residues. CDR3 residues: CASSLDYDRAYEQYF. CDR3 nucleotide sequence: TGTGCCAGCAGCTTAGATTACGACAGAGCCTACGAGCAGTACTTC.

V and J are TRBV28 and TRBJ2-1, with 9 bases matching TRBD1. The CDR3 is 16 amino acids. Germline values: CDR1 MDHEN, CDR2 SYDVKM. V trimming: 10 bases; J trimming: 12 bases; junction bases outside the gene matches: 22. In DNA form, the CDR3 reads TGTGCCACTAACTCGGGGACAGGGACAAAGTATTGGTTGCAGTTCTTC. It translates to CATNSGTGTKYWLQFF.

The chain has TRBV5-1 and TRBJ2-7, with TRBD2 as a possible D gene (5 bases). V was cut by 3 bases and J by 0 bases, with 10 bases left in between. The CDR3 loop spans 14 amino acids. Germline CDR1 reads SGHRS; CDR2 reads YFSETQ. The CDR3 loop is CASSSTGSSYEQYF. The CDR3 nucleotides are TGCGCCAGCAGCTCGACGGGAAGCTCCTACGAGCAGTACTTC.

J is TRBJ2-3 and V is TRBV6-6; D not certain. The CDR3 totals 12 residues. Germline V CDR1 and CDR2: MNHNY, SVGAGI (reference sequence). With 6 bases removed from V and 2 bases from J, the gap between germline ends came to 6 bases. In DNA form, the CDR3 reads TGTGCCAGCAGACCTAACACAGATACGCAGTATTTT. Encoded protein: CASRPNTDTQYF.

The chain uses TRBV5-1 and TRBJ2-5; 12 bases are shared with TRBD1. Unmatched junction bases numbered 11, after V lost 8 bases and J lost 3 bases. The CDR3 is 16 amino acids. CDR1 is SGHRS and CDR2 is YFSETQ in the germline V gene. The CDR3 DNA reads as TGCGCCAGTACTCCATGGGGACAGGGGGCCGAAGAGACCCAGTACTTC. Encoded protein: CASTPWGQGAEETQYF.

CDR3 in amino acids: CASSRDSLPNTEAFF. DNA of the CDR3: TGTGCCAGCAGCCGGGACAGTTTACCGAACACTGAAGCTTTCTTT. This rearrangement joins TRBV7-2 to TRBJ1-1; 7 bases align to TRBD1. The germline gives CDR1 SGHTA, CDR2 FQGNSA. The CDR3 runs 15 residues. V shed 5 bases, J shed 1 base, and the junction held 7 bases outside the gene matches.

The V call is TRBV5-1, the J call TRBJ2-1, with D possibly matching TRBD2 (6 bases). This CDR3 is built from 15 residues. Germline lookup yields CDR1 SGHRS and CDR2 YFSETQ. Trimming left V 4 bases short and J 3 bases short, with 14 bases between. CDR3 nucleotide sequence: TGCGCCAGCAGCCCCGGGACTTATAGCTACAATGAGCAGTTCTTC. The encoded protein is CASSPGTYSYNEQFF.

Only one count was recorded for this clone. The chain employs TRBV5-6 and TRBJ2-5; 7 nucleotides align to TRBD1. Germline V gene data show CDR1 as SGHDT and CDR2 as YYEEEE. The CDR3 is 16 residues long. The junction had 7 bases not matched to a gene; V was cut back by 2 bases and J by 0 bases. CDR3 sequence: CASSFYRGSYQETQYF. The CDR3 nucleotides read TGTGCCAGCAGCTTTTACAGGGGTTCGTACCAAGAGACCCAGTACTTC.

This chain links TRBV5-1 with TRBJ1-5; D not resolved. CDR1 and CDR2 from the germline V gene are SGHRS and YFSETQ. CDR3 length equals 14 residues. Deletions cut 3 bases from V and 1 base from J, with 8 bases between. The CDR3 DNA reads TGCGCCAGCAGCTCAGGCAGCAGCAATCAGCCCCAGCATTTT. Amino acid sequence: CASSSGSSNQPQHF.

This chain joins TRBV6-1 and TRBJ1-1; the D is unclear. Between the trimmed V and J ends, which lost 4 bases and 0 bases, there was a span of 6 bases. This CDR3 spans 13 amino acids. CDR1 and CDR2 (germline): MNHNS, SASEGT. CDR3 nucleotide sequence: TGTGCCAGCAGTGGGCGGGTGAACACTGAAGCTTTCTTT. This encodes CASSGRVNTEAFF.

The chain recombines TRBV18 with TRBJ2-3, with TRBD1 identical over 7 bases. The CDR3 covers 13 residues. Per the germline V gene, CDR1 is KGHSH and CDR2 is LQKENI. V was clipped by 3 bases and J by 6 bases; unmatched bases: 3. CDR3 residues: CASSPTGPDTQYF. The CDR3, as DNA: TGTGCCAGCTCACCGACAGGGCCGGATACGCAGTATTTT.

The chain recombines TRBV7-8 with TRBJ2-1, with 10 bases matching TRBD2. The CDR3 sequence is 16 residues long. From germline, CDR1 is SGHVS and CDR2 FQNEAQ. Unmatched junction bases numbered 6, after V lost 0 bases and J lost 7 bases. The CDR3 DNA is TGTGCCAGCAGCTTAGCAATATCTAGCGGGAGAAATGAGCAGTTCTTC. This sequence encodes CASSLAISSGRNEQFF.

The CDR3 sequence: CASSIRSVTSTDTQYF. As DNA, the CDR3 is TGTGCCAGTAGTATAAGGAGCGTAACTAGCACAGATACGCAGTATTTT. V and J are TRBV19 and TRBJ2-3, with unresolved D. Germline V gene sequence: CDR1 LNHDA, CDR2 SQIVND (reference sequence). The V and J ends lost 2 bases and 0 bases respectively, with 12 bases between them. The CDR3 consists of 16 residues.

The chain recombines TRBV7-3 with TRBJ2-5, with a possible D match to TRBD1 (6 bases). Between the trimmed V and J ends, which lost 5 bases and 5 bases, there was a span of 18 bases. The germline gives CDR1 SGHTA, CDR2 FQGTGA. There are 15 residues in the CDR3. CDR3 in amino acids: CASSPGQGGYETQYF. The CDR3 coding sequence is TGTGCCAGCAGCCCAGGACAAGGGGGATACGAGACCCAGTACTTC. The whole variable domain, filled in from reference TRBV7-3 and TRBJ2-5, reads GAGVSQTPSNKVTEKGKYVELRCDPISGHTALYWYRQSLGQGPEFLIYFQGTGAADDSGLPNDRFFAVRPEGSVSTLKIQRTERGDSAVYLCASSPGQGGYETQYFGPGTRLLVL.

V gene TRBV5-4 combines with J gene TRBJ1-6, with TRBD1 matching 7 bases. From germline, CDR1 is SGHNT and CDR2 YYREEE (reference sequence). The CDR3 is 15 amino acids. Trimming removed 4 bases from V and 5 bases from J; junction bases left unmatched: 6. The CDR3 DNA sequence: TGTGCCAGCAGCATGACAGGGTCCGATAATTCACCCCTCCACTTT. Protein sequence: CASSMTGSDNSPLHF.

This clone has just a few counts. The rearrangement links TRBV9 to TRBJ1-1; no clear D gene. This CDR3 is built from 13 residues. Per germline, CDR1 SGDLS and CDR2 YYNGEE. Trimming stripped 4 bases from V and 2 bases from J, with 9 bases between. CDR3 loop: CASSTQVNTEAFF. The CDR3 DNA sequence: TGTGCCAGCAGCACTCAGGTTAACACTGAAGCTTTCTTT. Variable domain in full (rest from reference TRBV9 and TRBJ1-1): DSGVTQTPKHLITATGQRVTLRCSPRSGDLSVYWYQQSLDQGLQFLIQYYNGEERAKGNILERFSAQQFPDLHSELNLSSLELGDSALYFCASSTQVNTEAFFGQGTRLTVV.

The V gene is TRBV7-2, the J gene TRBJ2-3; possible D gene TRBD2, 5 bases. The CDR3 is made up of 17 amino acids. Germline V CDR1 and CDR2: SGHTA, FQGNSA. Trimming pared 3 bases from V and 1 base from J, leaving 17 bases between. The CDR3 protein is CASSLIGRGYRTDTQYF. The CDR3 DNA is TGTGCCAGCAGCTTGATCGGTCGGGGATATCGCACAGATACGCAGTATTTT.